Below are 14 T cell receptor beta chains sequenced from a single sample in a study of monozygotic twins with cystic fibrosis. Data came from immunoSEQ multiplex PCR; TCRdb stores just in-frame clones and leaves some out. Of 30,000 to 40,000 clones in the sample, more than 60% were seen once. The sample comprised blood. These receptors originate from a girl between 5 and 17 years old with cystic fibrosis.

The chain combines TRBV7-2 with TRBJ2-5, with D tentatively TRBD2 (6 bases). From germline, CDR1 is SGHTA and CDR2 FQGNSA. The CDR3 is 15 amino acids. V was shortened by 2 bases and J by 5 bases, with 15 bases between the two germline ends. CDR3 region: CASSLRSPRGETQYF. The CDR3 coding sequence is TGTGCCAGCAGCTTAAGGTCTCCGCGGGGTGAGACCCAGTACTTC.

The chain carries TRBV5-1 and TRBJ2-3, with D possibly matching TRBD1 (5 bases). V was cut by 1 base and J by 5 bases, with 17 bases left in between. The CDR3 extends over 16 amino acids. Germline loops: CDR1 SGHRS, CDR2 YFSETQ. This CDR3 reads CASSLTYGQFGDTQYF. DNA of the CDR3: TGCGCCAGCAGCTTGACCTATGGACAATTCGGAGATACGCAGTATTTT.

The rearrangement links TRBV19 to TRBJ2-1, with D perhaps matching TRBD1 (6 bases). This CDR3 is built from 13 residues. Trimming removed 1 base at V and 7 bases at J, with 8 bases between. CDR1 is LNHDA and CDR2 is SQIVND in the germline V gene (reference sequence). The CDR3 nucleotides read TGTGCCAGTAGTATAGGACAGGTGAATGAGCAGTTCTTC. It specifies CASSIGQVNEQFF. Looking up the rest from reference TRBV19 and TRBJ2-1 gives the full variable domain: DGGITQSPKYLFRKEGQNVTLSCEQNLNHDAMYWYRQDPGQGLRLIYYSQIVNDFQKGDIAEGYSVSREKKESFPLTVTSAQKNPTAFYLCASSIGQVNEQFFGPGTRLTVL.

For this clone: Other DNA sequences of this sample code for an identical CDR3. This sequence joins TRBV14 and TRBJ2-1; 12 nucleotides align to TRBD2. Germline V CDR1 and CDR2: SGHDN, FVKESK. V gave up 3 bases and J gave up 2 bases; unmatched junction bases: 2. The CDR3 has 16 amino acids. CDR3 nucleotide sequence: TGTGCCAGCAGCCACCTAGCGGGAGGGCCCTACAATGAGCAGTTCTTC. Its translation: CASSHLAGGPYNEQFF.

The J gene is TRBJ2-1, the V gene TRBV9; 11 nucleotides line up with TRBD2. Germline V CDR1 and CDR2: SGDLS, YYNGEE. The CDR3 totals 15 residues. J lost 8 bases, V lost 4 bases, and 8 bases had no gene match. The CDR3 DNA reads TGTGCCAGCAGCAAAACTAGCGGGAGTAGTTATGAGCAGTTCTTC. Protein sequence: CASSKTSGSSYEQFF.

This chain joins TRBV28 and TRBJ2-7; 9 bases agree with TRBD1. The CDR3 is made up of 21 amino acids. Germline V gene lookup returns CDR1 MDHEN and CDR2 SYDVKM. Trimming cost V 5 bases and J 3 bases; bases outside gene matches: 26. The CDR3 coding sequence is TGTGCCAGCAGTAGTAGACCATACGGGGACAGGGTTGAAGGATCGGACTACGAGCAGTACTTC. It encodes CASSSRPYGDRVEGSDYEQYF.

V is TRBV30 and J is TRBJ2-1; 10 bases line up with TRBD2. With 6 bases clipped from V and 10 bases from J, the junction kept 12 bases outside the gene matches. Germline assignment: CDR1 GTSNPN and CDR2 SVGIG (reference sequence). The CDR3 runs to 14 residues. The CDR3 is CACQNLAGALEQFF. The DNA of the CDR3 is TGTGCCTGTCAAAACCTAGCGGGAGCTTTGGAGCAGTTCTTC.

This clone was recorded a few times. This rearrangement joins TRBV28 to TRBJ2-2, with D tentatively TRBD2 (5 bases). Trimming removed 1 base from V and 3 bases from J, with 15 bases in between. CDR3 length equals 17 residues. The V gene's germline CDR1 is MDHEN and CDR2 SYDVKM. The CDR3 here is CASSLLRGSKDTGELFF. Here the CDR3 DNA reads TGTGCCAGCAGTTTATTAAGAGGGAGTAAGGACACCGGGGAGCTGTTTTTT.

This chain connects TRBV9 to TRBJ2-5; the match to TRBD2 covers 7 bases. Germline V lookup: CDR1 SGDLS, CDR2 YYNGEE. This CDR3 has 14 residues. The V segment lost 1 base and the J segment 3 bases; nucleotides outside the gene matches: 3. CDR3 nucleotide sequence: TGTGCCAGCAGCGTACGGGGGGAAGAAGAGACCCAGTACTTC. Translating it yields CASSVRGEEETQYF.

A few counts support this clone. V is TRBV7-9 and J is TRBJ2-3; D uncertain. CDR1 and CDR2 (germline): SEHNR, FQNEAQ (reference sequence). CDR3 size: 14 residues. V was pared by 0 bases and J by 4 bases, with 8 bases between. The CDR3 loop is CASSLATYPDTQYF. For the CDR3, the DNA is TGTGCCAGCAGCTTAGCAACTTACCCAGATACGCAGTATTTT.

The chain combines TRBV6-6 with TRBJ2-1, with TRBD2 matching 13 bases. Germline CDR1 and CDR2: MNHNY and SVGAGI (reference sequence). J was trimmed by 5 bases and V by 6 bases; bases with no gene match: 4. The CDR3 is 15 residues long. The CDR3: CASSLGTSGNNEQFF. DNA of the CDR3: TGTGCCAGCAGCCTAGGGACTAGCGGGAACAATGAGCAGTTCTTC.

V gene TRBV5-6 combines with J gene TRBJ1-3; D is ambiguous. V was cut by 2 bases and J by 3 bases, with 9 bases left in between. Germline CDR1 reads SGHDT; CDR2 reads YYEEEE. This CDR3 has 14 residues. CDR3 coding DNA: TGTGCCAGCAGCTTCAGAAGGCTTGGAAACACCATATATTTT. Its translation is CASSFRRLGNTIYF.

The chain is built from TRBV25-1 and TRBJ1-3; possibly TRBD1 for D (5 bases). Trimming took 0 bases from V and 5 from J, leaving 11 bases between them. Per germline, CDR1 MGHDK and CDR2 SYGVNS. This CDR3 has 15 amino acids. CDR3 in amino acids: CASSEYGEGRNTIYF. The CDR3 region has the DNA TGTGCCAGCAGTGAATATGGGGAGGGGAGAAACACCATATATTTT.

This clone was observed a single time. The CDR3 loop reads CASSQVAESYEQYF. As DNA, the CDR3 is TGCGCCAGCAGCCAAGTAGCGGAATCCTACGAGCAGTACTTC. The genes are TRBV4-3 and TRBJ2-7, with D perhaps TRBD2 (6 bases). The CDR3 is made up of 14 amino acids. The V end was cut by 1 base, the J end by 1 base, with 8 bases between. Germline V gives CDR1 LGHNA, CDR2 YSLEER.